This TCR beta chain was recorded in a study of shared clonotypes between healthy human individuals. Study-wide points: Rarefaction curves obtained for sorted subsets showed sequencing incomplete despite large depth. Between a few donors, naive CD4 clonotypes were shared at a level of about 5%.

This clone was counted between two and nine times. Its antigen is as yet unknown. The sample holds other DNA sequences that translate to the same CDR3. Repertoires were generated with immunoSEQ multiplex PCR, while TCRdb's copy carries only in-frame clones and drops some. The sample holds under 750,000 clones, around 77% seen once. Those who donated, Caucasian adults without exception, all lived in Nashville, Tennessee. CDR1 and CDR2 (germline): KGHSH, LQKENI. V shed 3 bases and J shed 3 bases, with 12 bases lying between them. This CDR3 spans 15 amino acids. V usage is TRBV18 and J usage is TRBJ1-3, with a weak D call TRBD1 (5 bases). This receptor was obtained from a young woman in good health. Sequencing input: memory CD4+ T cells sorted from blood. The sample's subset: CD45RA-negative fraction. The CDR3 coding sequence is TGTGCCAGCTCACCGGGACCCGGGGGTGGAAACACCATATATTTT. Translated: CASSPGPGGGNTIYF.